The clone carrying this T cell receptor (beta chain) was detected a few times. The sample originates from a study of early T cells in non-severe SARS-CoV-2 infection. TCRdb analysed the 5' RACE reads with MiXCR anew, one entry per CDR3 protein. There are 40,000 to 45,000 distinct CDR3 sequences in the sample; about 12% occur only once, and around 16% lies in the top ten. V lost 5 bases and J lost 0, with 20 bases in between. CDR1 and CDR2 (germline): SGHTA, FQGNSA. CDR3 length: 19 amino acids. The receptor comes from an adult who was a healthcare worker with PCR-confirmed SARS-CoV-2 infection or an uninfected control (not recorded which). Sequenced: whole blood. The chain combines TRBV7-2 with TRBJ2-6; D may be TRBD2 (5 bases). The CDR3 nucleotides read TGTGCCAGCAGCCCTGCCGCGGCGGGCCATAGCTCTGGGGCCAACGTCCTGACTTTC. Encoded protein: CASSPAAAGHSSGANVLTF. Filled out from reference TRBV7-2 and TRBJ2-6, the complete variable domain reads GAGVSQSPSNKVTEKGKDVELRCDPISGHTALYWYRQSLGQGLEFLIYFQGNSAPDKSGLPSDRFSAERTGGSVSTLTIQRTQQEDSAVYLCASSPAAAGHSSGANVLTFGAGSRLTVL.